Below, 18 T cell receptor beta chains from the same sample are listed, as sequenced in a study of blood T cell repertoires in COVID-19. Clones were read by immunoSEQ multiplex PCR, and TCRdb kept only the in-frame ones, dropping some. The sample lists over 50,000 clones; about 86% were seen once. Specimen: peripheral blood. These receptors all stem from a man aged 70 or older with active COVID-19.

CDR3 region: CASSEAGGATDTQYF. The CDR3, as DNA: TGTGCCAGCAGTGAAGCGGGGGGGGCCACAGATACGCAGTATTTT. V and J are TRBV6-4 and TRBJ2-3; 10 bases are shared with TRBD2. Trimming took 3 bases from V and 2 from J; bases not matched to a gene: 2. The CDR3 extends over 15 amino acids. Germline V lookup: CDR1 MRHNA, CDR2 SNTAGT.

This clone was counted a single time. The gene calls are TRBV27 and TRBJ2-2, with TRBD1 matching over 10 bases. The CDR3 contains 18 residues. Germline CDR1 is MNHEY and CDR2 is SMNVEV (reference sequence). J lost 3 bases, V lost 5 bases, and 12 bases had no gene match. The CDR3 sequence: CASSVPLPTGGDTGELFF. The CDR3 region has the DNA TGTGCCAGCAGTGTGCCGCTGCCGACAGGGGGCGACACCGGGGAGCTGTTTTTT.

J is TRBJ1-5 and V is TRBV18; TRBD1 matches 9 bases. CDR3 length equals 15 residues. V lost 4 bases, J lost 2 bases, and 3 bases stayed unmatched. Germline CDR1 reads KGHSH; CDR2 reads LQKENI. The CDR3 bases are TGTGCCAGCTCACGGGACAGGGTTGGCAATCAGCCCCAGCATTTT. Protein: CASSRDRVGNQPQHF.

The rearrangement links TRBV6-4 to TRBJ1-2; 7 nucleotides agree with TRBD1. Germline CDR1 MRHNA, CDR2 SNTAGT. The CDR3 sequence is 16 residues long. The junction had 8 bases not matched to a gene; V was cut back by 0 bases and J by 4 bases. The CDR3 sequence is CASSDSNRGPFYGYTF. For the CDR3, the DNA is TGTGCCAGCAGTGACTCGAACAGGGGACCCTTCTATGGCTACACCTTC.

The chain couples TRBV12-3 or TRBV12-4 to TRBJ2-1; TRBD2 agrees at 8 bases. This CDR3 is 13 amino acids long. Trimming cost V 7 bases and J 8 bases; bases outside gene matches: 7. This CDR3 is CASTLGGAYEQFF. CDR3 nucleotides: TGTGCCAGCACCCTCGGGGGGGCCTATGAGCAGTTCTTC.

This chain joins TRBV6-1 and TRBJ1-4, with a tentative D call TRBD1 (5 bases). Between the trimmed V and J ends, which lost 2 bases and 3 bases, there was a span of 10 bases. This CDR3 is built from 15 residues. CDR1 MNHNS and CDR2 SASEGT come from the germline V gene. The DNA of the CDR3 is TGTGCCAGCAGTGAATCAGGGTTGGCTAATGAAAAACTGTTTTTT. This sequence encodes CASSESGLANEKLFF.

The chain uses TRBV6-1 and TRBJ2-7, with 8 bases matching TRBD1. V lost 2 bases to trimming and J lost 5 bases; unmatched junction nucleotides: 5. Germline V gene data show CDR1 as MNHNS and CDR2 as SASEGT. This CDR3 is built from 14 residues. The CDR3 nucleotides read TGTGCCAGCAGTGAATGGGCGGACAGGGACGAGCAGTACTTC. Encoded protein: CASSEWADRDEQYF.

V usage is TRBV19 and J usage is TRBJ2-1; 11 nucleotides agree with TRBD1. The V gene end was trimmed by 2 bases and the J gene end by 10 bases; junction bases not matched to a gene: 4. CDR3 length: 14 amino acids. Per germline, CDR1 LNHDA and CDR2 SQIVND (reference sequence). CDR3 DNA sequence: TGTGCCAGTAGTATAAGGACAGGGGGCGACGAGCAGTTCTTC. Its protein is CASSIRTGGDEQFF.

V usage is TRBV7-2 and J usage is TRBJ1-1; 7 positions agree with TRBD1. Germline V lookup: CDR1 SGHTA, CDR2 FQGNSA. The CDR3 spans 14 residues. The V and J ends lost 5 bases and 5 bases, in that order; junction bases with no gene match: 8. CDR3 bases: TGTGCCAGCAGCAGACAGGGTATGGGGACTGAAGCTTTCTTT. Its translation is CASSRQGMGTEAFF.

This clone appeared once. The V and J genes are TRBV7-2 and TRBJ2-1, with 7 nucleotides matching TRBD2. Trimming at V came to 1 base and at J to 5 bases, leaving 5 bases not matched to a gene. Germline V gene data show CDR1 as SGHTA and CDR2 as FQGNSA. The CDR3 consists of 15 residues. The CDR3 reads CASSLVVGGNNEQFF. CDR3 coding DNA: TGTGCCAGCAGCTTAGTGGTCGGGGGGAACAATGAGCAGTTCTTC.

The chain links TRBV7-5 to TRBJ1-2. TRBV7-5 is marked as a pseudogene. CDR3 length: 14 residues. CDR3: CVRSSNRANYGYTF. CDR3 nucleotide sequence: TGTGTCAGAAGCTCGAACCGGGCTAACTATGGCTACACCTTC.

With regard to this clone: A read error is likely here: a far larger clone is one base away. This chain connects TRBV9 to TRBJ1-5; D remains unclear. This CDR3 has 14 residues. Germline-derived CDR1 and CDR2 are SGDLS and YYNGEE. The V and J ends lost 4 bases and 0 bases respectively, with 8 bases between them. DNA for the CDR3: TGTGCCAGCAGCAAAGAGTATAGCAATCAGCCCCAGCATTTT. The encoded protein is CASSKEYSNQPQHF.

This chain uses TRBV3-1 (or the pseudogene TRBV3-2) with TRBJ2-3; TRBD2 agrees at 14 bases. Trimming removed 1 base from V and 6 bases from J; junction bases left unmatched: 6. This CDR3 has 17 amino acids. Germline CDR1 LGHDT, CDR2 YNNKEL (reference sequence). CDR3 DNA: TGTGCCAGCAGCCAAGGGCCGGGACTAGCGGGGGATGATACGCAGTATTTT. Translating it yields CASSQGPGLAGDDTQYF.

The genes are TRBV24-1 and TRBJ1-6, with 9 bases identical to TRBD1. Germline V lookup: CDR1 KGHDR, CDR2 SFDVKD. The CDR3 length is 15 residues. V gave up 5 bases and J gave up 7 bases; unmatched junction bases: 5. CDR3: CATSAGTGSNSPLHF. Written as DNA, the CDR3 is TGTGCCACCAGTGCGGGGACAGGGTCAAATTCACCCCTCCACTTT.

This chain joins TRBV29-1 and TRBJ1-1; D unresolved. Trimming took 3 bases from V and 1 from J, leaving 3 bases between them. The CDR3 extends over 11 amino acids. From germline, CDR1 is SQVTM and CDR2 ANQGSEA. Here the CDR3 DNA reads TGCAGCGTTGACTCGAACACTGAAGCTTTCTTT. It codes for CSVDSNTEAFF.

This chain joins TRBV10-3 and TRBJ2-7, with 8 bases identical to TRBD1. The length of the CDR3 is 15 residues. Losses at the gene ends were 0 bases for V and 9 bases for J; bases not matched to a gene: 10. Per germline, CDR1 ENHRY and CDR2 SYGVKD. The CDR3 reads CAISESRAGGSGQYF. CDR3 bases: TGTGCCATCAGTGAGTCTAGGGCAGGGGGCTCGGGGCAGTACTTC.

The rearrangement links TRBV6-6 to TRBJ1-6; D not certain. In germline, CDR1 is MNHNY, CDR2 SVGAGI (reference sequence). This CDR3 is built from 15 residues. V lost 3 bases to trimming and J lost 3 bases, with 9 bases between them. In DNA form, the CDR3 reads TGTGCCAGCAGTTATGGAAGCGACTATAATTCACCCCTCCACTTT. Protein sequence: CASSYGSDYNSPLHF.

The chain is built from TRBV3-1 (or the pseudogene TRBV3-2) and TRBJ1-6, with no clear D. Germline loops: CDR1 LGHDT, CDR2 YNNKEL (reference sequence). Trimming removed 4 bases at V and 7 bases at J, with 5 bases between. CDR3 length: 12 residues. The CDR3 sequence: CASSRQNSPLHF. CDR3 sequence (DNA): TGTGCCAGCAGCCGCCAGAATTCACCCCTCCACTTT.